What follows are 9 T cell receptor beta chains derived from one specimen sequenced in a study of blood T cells in healthy people across ages. Primers used in a second PCR of roughly 6 to 11 cycles were a sample-barcoded 5' primer and a J-beta primer mix. A single record per CDR3 protein comes from TCRdb applying MiXCR to the 5' RACE reads. Among around 1,600,000 distinct CDR3 sequences listed, approximately 42% were seen once. Material: blood. Receptors originate from a woman aged 18-29 years in good health.

This clonotype has ten or more counts. V usage is TRBV3-1 and J usage is TRBJ2-7, with 9 nucleotides matching TRBD2. The trim removed 3 bases at V and 0 bases at J, leaving 6 bases unmatched. Germline V gene lookup returns CDR1 LGHDT and CDR2 YNNKEL (reference sequence). The CDR3 covers 16 residues. The CDR3 DNA is TGTGCCAGCAGCCAGACTAGCGGTTCGCTCTCCTACGAGCAGTACTTC. Its translation is CASSQTSGSLSYEQYF.

The rearrangement links TRBV2 to TRBJ1-5; no clear D gene. V dropped 0 bases and J dropped 7 bases, with 7 bases sitting between them. Germline lookup yields CDR1 SNHLY and CDR2 FYNNEI. The CDR3 consists of 13 residues. CDR3 region: CASSEAQEQPQHF. In DNA form, the CDR3 reads TGTGCCAGCAGTGAAGCGCAGGAACAGCCCCAGCATTTT.

This clonotype came up many times. Germline and junction disagree at one end, which may indicate a read error. V gene TRBV5-1 combines with J gene TRBJ2-7, with 12 nucleotides matching TRBD2. Germline CDR1 reads SGHRS; CDR2 reads YFSETQ. This CDR3 is 15 amino acids long. The CDR3 region has the DNA TGTGCCAGCAGCCTGACTAGCGGGAGTCCCTACGAGCAGTACTTC. This encodes CASSLTSGSPYEQYF.

V gene TRBV27 combines with J gene TRBJ2-1, with D unresolved. The CDR3 is 14 residues long. V lost 5 bases and J 5 bases, leaving 13 bases between the germline ends. Germline CDR1 MNHEY, CDR2 SMNVEV (reference sequence). The CDR3 region has the DNA TGTGCCAGCAGTCCTCCCCGTAGCAACAATGAGCAGTTCTTC. Amino acids: CASSPPRSNNEQFF.

The V gene is TRBV7-9, the J gene TRBJ1-4; D not certain. The germline CDR1 and CDR2 sequences are SEHNR and FQNEAQ (reference sequence). The V end lost 7 bases, the J end lost 4 bases, and 4 bases lay between the germline ends. The CDR3 consists of 11 residues. The CDR3 coding sequence is TGTGCCAGCACCAATAATGAAAAACTGTTTTTT. It yields the protein CASTNNEKLFF.

This chain links TRBV20-1 with TRBJ1-6, with D perhaps TRBD1 (6 bases). Germline assignment: CDR1 DFQATT and CDR2 SNEGSKA (reference sequence). Trimming shortened V by 3 bases and J by 9 bases, and 18 bases separated the two germline ends. This CDR3 spans 15 amino acids. This CDR3 reads CSASSQGKVLSPLHF. As DNA, the CDR3 is TGCAGTGCTAGCTCCCAGGGGAAGGTTCTTTCACCCCTCCACTTT.

This clonotype has only a few counts. V gene TRBV25-1 combines with J gene TRBJ1-4; TRBD1 agrees at 7 bases. The CDR3 covers 14 residues. The J segment lost 5 bases and the V segment lost 5 bases, leaving 5 bases of the junction unmatched. The V gene's germline CDR1 is MGHDK and CDR2 SYGVNS. The CDR3 DNA sequence: TGTGCCAGCAGTCACCCCAGGGGGAATGAAAAACTGTTTTTT. Translation: CASSHPRGNEKLFF.

For the CDR3, the DNA is TGTGCCAGCAGCCTTGGGGGACAGACGGCCTACGAGCAGTACTTC. It is translated as CASSLGGQTAYEQYF. V gene TRBV28 combines with J gene TRBJ2-7, with TRBD1 matching 7 bases. Trimming cost V 6 bases and J 2 bases; bases outside gene matches: 10. The CDR3 extends over 15 amino acids. Germline CDR1 MDHEN, CDR2 SYDVKM.

This clonotype has a single count. Since a much larger clone is just one base distant, this may be a read error. The chain has TRBV24-1 and TRBJ2-1; TRBD2 matches at 7 bases. The J call may not be correct, given that the DNA end is closer to TRBJ2-7. The CDR3 contains 16 residues. Germline values: CDR1 KGHDR, CDR2 SFDVKD. For the CDR3, the DNA is TGTGCCGCCAGTGATGCGGCTAGCGGACCATCCAATGAGCAGTACTTC. This encodes CAASDAASGPSNEQYF.